The rows below give T cell receptor beta chains drawn from one sample of a study of blood T cell repertoires in COVID-19. Clones were sequenced by immunoSEQ multiplex PCR, and TCRdb holds only the in-frame ones, with some missing. The data contain about 230,000 clones, over 70% of them singletons. Sequencing was done on a sample of peripheral blood. These receptors originate from a man aged 35 to 55 with acute or convalescent COVID-19. Both conserved end residues are part of each CDR3. A D gene is named only where the DNA matches it firmly. Where a row states a size, it is once, few, many or the class of an expanded clone; other rows omit it.

TRBV7-3	TRBD1	TRBJ1-2	NA	CASSLQGQDYGYTF	TGTGCCAGCAGCCTACAGGGGCAGGACTATGGCTACACCTTC
TRBV7-2	NA	TRBJ1-1	NA	CASSREQVNTEAFF	TGTGCCAGCAGCAGAGAACAGGTGAACACTGAAGCTTTCTTT
TRBV12-5	TRBD1	TRBJ2-2	NA	CASGLNLGQLSGELFF	TGTGCTAGTGGTTTGAATTTGGGACAGCTATCCGGGGAGCTGTTTTTT
TRBV5-6	TRBD2	TRBJ2-5	NA	CASSRRLAGGETQYF	TGTGCCAGCAGCCGACGACTAGCGGGAGGCGAGACCCAGTACTTC
TRBV5-6	NA	TRBJ1-3	NA	CASSKGLGVGNTIYF	TGTGCCAGCAGCAAGGGACTGGGTGTTGGAAACACCATATATTTT
TRBV29-1	TRBD1	TRBJ1-2	NA	CSVGQGALNGYTF	TGCAGCGTCGGACAGGGGGCTTTAAATGGCTACACCTTC
TRBV29-1	TRBD2	TRBJ2-1	NA	CSVATGAGGYNEQFF	TGCAGCGTCGCAACGGGGGCGGGAGGCTACAATGAGCAGTTCTTC
TRBV12-3/TRBV12-4	NA	TRBJ2-1	NA	CASSFIAYNEQFF	TGTGCCAGCAGTTTTATTGCCTACAATGAGCAGTTCTTC
TRBV4-3	NA	TRBJ1-1	NA	CASSQDSQGNTEAFF	TGCGCCAGCAGCCAAGATTCCCAGGGGAACACTGAAGCTTTCTTT
TRBV5-1	TRBD1	TRBJ1-2	NA	CASSSTGDYGYTF	TGCGCCAGCAGCTCAACAGGGGACTATGGCTACACCTTC
TRBV18	NA	TRBJ2-5	NA	CASSPPSREETQYF	TGTGCCAGCTCACCCCCCTCGCGAGAAGAGACCCAGTACTTC
TRBV30	TRBD1	TRBJ1-2	once	CACQDRADGYTF	TGTGCCTGCCAGGACAGGGCGGATGGCTACACCTTC
TRBV5-6	TRBD2	TRBJ2-1	NA	CASSLAAGGAYNEQFF	TGTGCCAGCAGCTTGGCAGCGGGAGGAGCATACAATGAGCAGTTCTTC
TRBV5-1	TRBD1	TRBJ2-1	NA	CASSLAWDRTYNEQFF	TGCGCCAGCAGCTTGGCCTGGGACAGAACTTACAATGAGCAGTTCTTC
TRBV19	NA	TRBJ1-4	few	CASSIPGTRNEKLFF	TGTGCCAGTAGTATTCCCGGGACTCGGAATGAAAAACTGTTTTTT
TRBV7-6	NA	TRBJ2-1	NA	CASSPRLGLSNEQFF	TGTGCCAGCAGCCCGCGACTGGGGCTAAGTAATGAGCAGTTCTTC
TRBV19	TRBD1	TRBJ2-7	NA	CASSIIGTGGLEQYF	TGTGCCAGTAGTATAATCGGGACAGGGGGCCTCGAGCAGTACTTC
TRBV20-1	NA	TRBJ1-1	NA	CSASHRGRGHTEAFF	TGCAGTGCTAGTCATAGAGGCAGGGGTCACACTGAAGCTTTCTTT
TRBV6-5	NA	TRBJ1-6	NA	CASSYLGRGSSPLHF	TGTGCCAGCAGTTACCTCGGCAGGGGTTCCTCACCCCTCCACTTT
TRBV15	NA	TRBJ2-5	NA	CATSRDQGEGETQYF	TGTGCCACCAGCAGGGACCAAGGGGAAGGGGAGACCCAGTACTTC
TRBV7-9	TRBD2	TRBJ2-1	NA	CASGGAGGYNEQFF	TGTGCCAGCGGCGGAGCGGGAGGTTACAATGAGCAGTTCTTC
TRBV21-1	NA	TRBJ2-7	once	CASSKLEQYF	TGTGCCAGCAGCAAACTTGAGCAGTACTTC
TRBV29-1	NA	TRBJ2-7	NA	CSVQQGYEQYF	TGCAGCGTACAACAGGGATACGAGCAGTACTTC
TRBV30	NA	TRBJ2-7	NA	CAWMASSYEQYF	TGTGCCTGGATGGCTAGCTCCTACGAGCAGTACTTC
TRBV18	NA	TRBJ1-3	NA	CASSPRSGGVIPIYF	TGTGCCAGCTCACCACGTTCGGGGGGCGTCATCCCCATATATTTT
TRBV6-2/TRBV6-3	NA	TRBJ2-7	NA	CASSSWTGSYEQYF	TGTGCCAGCAGTTCCTGGACTGGCTCCTACGAGCAGTACTTC
TRBV24-1	TRBD1	TRBJ2-7	NA	CAADWTGATPSSYEQYF	TGTGCCGCTGATTGGACAGGGGCCACCCCTAGCTCCTACGAGCAGTACTTC
TRBV28	TRBD1	TRBJ2-7	NA	CASSANRGKAPYEQYF	TGTGCCAGCAGCGCGAACAGGGGTAAGGCACCCTACGAGCAGTACTTC
TRBV10-3	NA	TRBJ1-1	NA	CAITGSLNTEAFF	TGTGCCATCACCGGTTCCCTAAACACTGAAGCTTTCTTT
TRBV11-3	TRBD2	TRBJ2-5	NA	CASSLGASGGETQYF	TGTGCCAGCAGCTTAGGGGCTAGCGGTGGGGAGACCCAGTACTTC
TRBV19	TRBD1	TRBJ1-3	NA	CASSISLTAGQLSGNTIYF	TGTGCCAGTAGTATTTCACTAACGGCGGGACAGCTCTCTGGAAACACCATATATTTT
TRBV5-8	NA	TRBJ2-1	few	CASSPGDGVDEQFF	TGTGCCAGCAGCCCAGGGGACGGTGTGGATGAGCAGTTCTTC
TRBV6-2/TRBV6-3	NA	TRBJ2-7	NA	CASSYSYGRGYSYEQYF	TGTGCCAGCAGTTACTCGTACGGGCGGGGTTACTCCTACGAGCAGTACTTC
TRBV27	NA	TRBJ1-6	NA	CASSLSNEALGDSPLHF	TGTGCCAGCAGTTTATCGAACGAGGCTTTAGGGGATTCACCCCTCCACTTT
TRBV30	NA	TRBJ1-3	NA	CASPGAAGNTIYF	TGTGCCAGTCCAGGGGCTGCCGGAAACACCATATATTTT
TRBV4-2	NA	TRBJ1-3	NA	CASSQDQGAAGNTIYF	TGTGCCAGCAGCCAAGATCAGGGCGCCGCAGGAAACACCATATATTTT
TRBV25-1	NA	TRBJ1-2	NA	CASQQAYYGYTF	TGTGCCTCCCAACAGGCCTACTATGGCTACACCTTC
TRBV7-9	NA	TRBJ1-2	NA	CASTRKEEGYGYTF	TGTGCCAGCACCAGAAAGGAGGAGGGGTATGGCTACACCTTC
TRBV7-2	NA	TRBJ2-3	NA	CASSSSMREGGTDTQYF	TGTGCCAGCAGCTCATCGATGCGGGAAGGCGGCACAGATACGCAGTATTTT
TRBV12-3/TRBV12-4	TRBD2	TRBJ2-2	NA	CAGGTSGGELFF	TGTGCCGGAGGGACTAGCGGCGGGGAGCTGTTTTTT
TRBV5-4	TRBD1	TRBJ2-5	few	CASSSAQDRGQETQYF	TGTGCCAGCAGCTCTGCCCAGGACAGGGGTCAAGAGACCCAGTACTTC
TRBV3-1/TRBV3-2	NA	TRBJ2-5	NA	CASSPYQETQYF	TGTGCCAGCAGCCCCTACCAAGAGACCCAGTACTTC
TRBV6-2/TRBV6-3	TRBD1	TRBJ2-4	NA	CASSAGQEGHIQYF	TGTGCCAGCAGTGCGGGACAGGAAGGGCACATTCAGTACTTC
TRBV7-9	NA	TRBJ2-6	NA	CASSLVTWISGANVLTF	TGTGCCAGCAGCTTGGTGACTTGGATCTCTGGGGCCAACGTCCTGACTTTC
TRBV6-1	TRBD2	TRBJ2-3	NA	CASSEPAGVMVDTQYF	TGTGCCAGCAGTGAACCGGCGGGAGTAATGGTGGATACGCAGTATTTT
TRBV7-6	TRBD1	TRBJ2-6	NA	CASSLRTGAANVLTF	TGTGCCAGCAGCCTCCGGACAGGGGCGGCCAACGTCCTGACTTTC
TRBV19	NA	TRBJ2-7	NA	CASSVSQGYEQYF	TGTGCCAGTAGTGTCTCACAGGGCTACGAGCAGTACTTC
TRBV5-4	TRBD2	TRBJ2-2	NA	CASSPGLAPPGGGELFF	TGTGCCAGCAGTCCCGGACTAGCCCCTCCTGGGGGCGGGGAGCTGTTTTTT
TRBV12-3/TRBV12-4	NA	TRBJ1-1	NA	CASSYRDRTEAFF	TGTGCCAGCAGTTACAGGGATCGTACTGAAGCTTTCTTT
TRBV7-6	TRBD2	TRBJ2-7	NA	CASSPTSGDSYEQYF	TGTGCCAGCAGCCCTACGAGCGGGGATTCCTACGAGCAGTACTTC
TRBV6-2/TRBV6-3	NA	TRBJ2-7	NA	CASSPQEGTSYEQYF	TGTGCCAGCAGCCCCCAAGAGGGAACGTCCTACGAGCAGTACTTC
TRBV27	NA	TRBJ1-6	NA	CARDPGPPYYGGNSPLHF	TGTGCCAGGGACCCGGGCCCCCCCTACTACGGAGGTAATTCACCCCTCCACTTT